This entry describes one T cell receptor beta chain. The antigen is undetermined. Combining a sample-barcoded 5' primer with a J-beta primer mix, a second PCR ran for roughly 7 to 12 cycles. TCRdb ran MiXCR on the 5' RACE reads and lists one entry per CDR3 protein. The profile shows 1.2 million to 1.5 million distinct CDR3 sequences, around 59% of them singletons. The data belong to a study of blood T cells in healthy people across ages. Whole-study context: Template switching caught about one barcoded beta molecule for each two T cells. Study-wide results and limits: Comparison with aged donors showed that long-lived donors had more naive CD4+ cells and higher diversity.

V gave up 1 base and J gave up 8 bases; unmatched junction bases: 4. Germline CDR1 is SGHAT and CDR2 is FQNNGV. The CDR3 runs 14 residues. The chain carries TRBV11-2 and TRBJ2-2; 7 bases agree with TRBD2. What was sequenced was blood. This TCR was sampled from a man between 18 and 29 years old in good health. CDR3 loop: CASSLGGAGGELFF. Here the CDR3 DNA reads TGTGCCAGCAGCTTAGGCGGAGCGGGAGGGGAGCTGTTTTTT.